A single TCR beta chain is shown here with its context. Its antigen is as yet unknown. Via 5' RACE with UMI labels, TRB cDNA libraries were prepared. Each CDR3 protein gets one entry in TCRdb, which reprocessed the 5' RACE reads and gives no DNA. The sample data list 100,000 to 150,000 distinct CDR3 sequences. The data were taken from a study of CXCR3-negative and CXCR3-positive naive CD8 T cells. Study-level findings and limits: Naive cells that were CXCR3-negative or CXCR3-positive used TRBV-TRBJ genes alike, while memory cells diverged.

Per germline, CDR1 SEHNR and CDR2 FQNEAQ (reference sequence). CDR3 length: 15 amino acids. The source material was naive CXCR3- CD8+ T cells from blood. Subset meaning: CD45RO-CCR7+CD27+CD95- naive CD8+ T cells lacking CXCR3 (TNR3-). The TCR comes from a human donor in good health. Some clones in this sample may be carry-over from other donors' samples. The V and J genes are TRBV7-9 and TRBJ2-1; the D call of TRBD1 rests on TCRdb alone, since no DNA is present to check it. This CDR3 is CASSLVGPVYNEQFF.